This passage covers 24 T cell receptor beta chains from one sample sequenced in a study of breast tumors, draining lymph nodes, adjacent tissues. MiXCR was run by TCRdb on the multiplex PCR reads, yielding one entry per CDR3 protein. The sample lists 200,000 to 300,000 distinct CDR3 sequences, 30% occurring once. Samples came from axillary lymph nodes draining the breast cancer. The sample was axillary lymph node tissue. These TCRs come from a female donor with breast cancer. Some clones in this sample may be carry-over from other donors' samples.

Concerning this clonotype: Given a much more abundant clone one base away, this may be a read error. The rearrangement links TRBV6-1 to TRBJ2-3; 7 nucleotides align to TRBD1. Losses at the gene ends were 9 bases for V and 4 bases for J; bases not matched to a gene: 10. CDR3 length: 14 amino acids. Germline assignment: CDR1 MNHNS and CDR2 SASEGT. CDR3 nucleotides: TGTGCCAGTAAGCTAGGGGGCACGGCAGATACGCAGTATTTT. Amino acids: CASKLGGTADTQYF.

CDR3: CASSAGANNQPQHF. The CDR3 DNA reads TGTGCCAGCAGTGCGGGGGCGAACAATCAGCCCCAGCATTTT. This sequence joins TRBV27 and TRBJ1-5, with D perhaps TRBD1 (6 bases). CDR3 length equals 14 residues. Germline loops: CDR1 MNHEY, CDR2 SMNVEV (reference sequence). V was pared by 5 bases and J by 3 bases, with 11 bases between.

This clonotype was observed a handful of times. V gene TRBV12-3 or TRBV12-4 combines with J gene TRBJ1-5, with D uncertain. Between the trimmed V and J ends, which lost 3 bases and 3 bases, there was a span of 12 bases. This CDR3 is built from 15 residues. The CDR3 spells CASSFDAGLNQPQHF. In DNA form, the CDR3 reads TGTGCCAGCAGTTTCGACGCCGGGCTCAATCAGCCCCAGCATTTT.

Only one count was recorded for this clonotype. V and J are TRBV29-1 and TRBJ1-2, with D tentatively TRBD1 (5 bases). With 6 bases removed from V and 8 bases from J, the gap between germline ends came to 16 bases. The germline V gene encodes CDR1 SQVTM and CDR2 ANQGSEA. The CDR3 spans 12 residues. The CDR3 DNA follows: TGCAGCGTAAATCAGGCCCGGGGGGGCTACACCTTC. Translation: CSVNQARGGYTF.

This clonotype was seen repeatedly, ten times or more. V usage is TRBV20-1 and J usage is TRBJ2-3; unclear D gene. Germline loops: CDR1 DFQATT, CDR2 SNEGSKA (reference sequence). This CDR3 spans 15 amino acids. The V end was cut by 2 bases, the J end by 6 bases, with 18 bases between. DNA of the CDR3: TGCAGTGCTAGACCGCCAACGGCGACGGCGGATACGCAGTATTTT. Its protein is CSARPPTATADTQYF.

The rearrangement uses TRBV18 and TRBJ2-1; 7 positions agree with TRBD1. With 5 bases clipped from V and 6 bases from J, the junction kept 4 bases outside the gene matches. Germline CDR1 reads KGHSH; CDR2 reads LQKENI. The CDR3 sequence is 13 residues long. Here the CDR3 reads CASSEPGGNEQFF. For the CDR3, the DNA is TGTGCCAGCTCAGAACCAGGGGGCAATGAGCAGTTCTTC.

The chain has TRBV10-2 and TRBJ2-3, with D tentatively TRBD1 (6 bases). This CDR3 spans 15 amino acids. V gave up 6 bases and J gave up 1 base, with 14 bases separating them. Germline V gene lookup returns CDR1 WSHSY and CDR2 SAAADI. CDR3 nucleotide sequence: TGCGCCAGCAGCCAAGGGGGTCTGGGCACAGATACGCAGTATTTT. This encodes CASSQGGLGTDTQYF.

Ten or more counts support this clonotype. This sequence joins TRBV9 and TRBJ2-7; maybe TRBD2 (5 bases). V was cut by 4 bases and J by 2 bases, with 16 bases left in between. Germline-derived CDR1 and CDR2 are SGDLS and YYNGEE. There are 15 residues in the CDR3. CDR3 DNA sequence: TGTGCCAGCAGCCCCCCCCTAGCACAACCCTACGAGCAGTACTTC. Protein: CASSPPLAQPYEQYF.

The sample holds many counts of this clonotype. V and J are TRBV7-3 and TRBJ1-5, with a weak D call TRBD1 (6 bases). Germline V gene data show CDR1 as SGHTA and CDR2 as FQGTGA. This CDR3 has 17 amino acids. Trimming removed 5 bases at V and 7 bases at J, with 24 bases between. CDR3 region: CASSQHRTVVAVQPQHF. DNA for the CDR3: TGTGCCAGCAGCCAACACAGGACAGTAGTAGCCGTACAGCCCCAGCATTTT.

This clonotype was picked up many times. The chain links TRBV11-2 to TRBJ2-3; 7 bases are a match to TRBD1. V lost 5 bases and J lost 1; bases outside the gene matches: 6. Germline V gene lookup returns CDR1 SGHAT and CDR2 FQNNGV. CDR3 length equals 15 residues. The chain's CDR3 is CASSLTGIGTDTQYF. The CDR3 DNA follows: TGTGCCAGCAGCCTGACAGGGATCGGCACAGATACGCAGTATTTT. Drawing the rest from reference TRBV11-2 and TRBJ2-3, the complete variable domain is EAGVAQSPRYKIIEKRQSVAFWCNPISGHATLYWYQQILGQGPKLLIQFQNNGVVDDSQLPKDRFSAERLKGVDSTLKIQPAKLEDSAVYLCASSLTGIGTDTQYFGPGTRLTVL.

This chain joins TRBV3-1 and TRBJ2-2, with TRBD2 matching over 7 bases. The CDR3 is made up of 16 amino acids. The junction had 6 bases not matched to a gene; V was cut back by 0 bases and J by 5 bases. The V gene's germline CDR1 is LGHDT and CDR2 YNNKEL (reference sequence). The CDR3 here is CASSQEPSGATGELFF. The CDR3 coding sequence is TGTGCCAGCAGCCAAGAACCGAGCGGGGCTACCGGGGAGCTGTTTTTT.

The chain links TRBV7-2 to TRBJ2-7; D possibly matches TRBD1 or TRBD2 (6 bases each). V lost 5 bases to trimming and J lost 4 bases, with 18 bases between them. Germline CDR1 reads SGHTA; CDR2 reads FQGNSA. The CDR3 runs to 15 residues. CDR3 nucleotides: TGTACCAGCAGCCAGGGGACTTGGGAGAATTACGAGCAGTACTTC. Translating it yields CTSSQGTWENYEQYF.

This clonotype was detected a few times. This chain links TRBV11-2 with TRBJ1-1, with D possibly matching TRBD1 (6 bases). The germline V and J ends were trimmed by 4 bases and 3 bases, with 18 bases remaining between them. CDR3 length: 16 residues. Germline CDR1 is SGHAT and CDR2 is FQNNGV. The CDR3 nucleotides are TGTGCCAGCAGCTCCGCCGGGACAAGAGGGGACACTGAAGCTTTCTTT. It is translated as CASSSAGTRGDTEAFF.

This clonotype was observed many times. The chain recombines TRBV4-2 with TRBJ2-2; D possibly uses TRBD1 or TRBD2 (5 bases each). Trimming stripped 4 bases from V and 2 bases from J, with 17 bases between. This CDR3 has 17 amino acids. Germline V gene lookup returns CDR1 LGHNA and CDR2 YNFKEQ. CDR3 loop: CASSRQTGGGNTGELFF. In DNA, the CDR3 is TGTGCCAGCAGCCGTCAAACTGGGGGTGGAAACACCGGGGAGCTGTTTTTT.

This chain joins TRBV5-1 and TRBJ2-6, with a tentative D call TRBD1 (5 bases). In germline, CDR1 is SGHRS, CDR2 YFSETQ. The CDR3 covers 18 residues. Trimming stripped 3 bases from V and 0 bases from J, with 16 bases between. Written as DNA, the CDR3 is TGCGCCAGCAGCTATCGGACAAGCCCTAGCTCTGGGGCCAACGTCCTGACTTTC. Translating gives CASSYRTSPSSGANVLTF.

On this clonotype itself: A single base separates this from a much larger clone, so it may be a read error. The chain combines TRBV11-3 with TRBJ2-5; D perhaps matches TRBD2 (6 bases). The CDR3 consists of 16 residues. In germline, CDR1 is SGHNT, CDR2 YENEEA. V lost 0 bases and J 4 bases, leaving 15 bases between the germline ends. CDR3 sequence (DNA): TGTGCCAGCAGCTTAGATCAGGGACCAGCGGGAGAGACCCAGTACTTC. Protein: CASSLDQGPAGETQYF. Variable domain in full (rest from reference TRBV11-3 and TRBJ2-5): EAGVVQSPRYKIIEKKQPVAFWCNPISGHNTLYWYLQNLGQGPELLIRYENEEAVDDSQLPKDRFSAERLKGVDSTLKIQPAELGDSAVYLCASSLDQGPAGETQYFGPGTRLLVL.

In this sample, this clonotype turned up many times. The chain couples TRBV12-3 or TRBV12-4 to TRBJ2-3, with D unclear. The CDR3 runs to 14 residues. The V end lost 5 bases, the J end lost 6 bases, and 15 bases lay between the germline ends. CDR3 DNA sequence: TGTGCCAGCAGTCCCAGCCCCTTTGGGGATACGCAGTATTTT. It yields the protein CASSPSPFGDTQYF.

This clonotype was seen at least ten times. The V call is TRBV28, the J call TRBJ2-7; D not resolved. Germline CDR1 and CDR2: MDHEN and SYDVKM. Trimming took off 4 bases at V and 6 bases at J, with 10 bases between the two ends. The CDR3 length is 12 residues. The CDR3 DNA is TGTGCCAGCAGTTCAGGCAGGCTCGAGCAGTACTTC. As protein: CASSSGRLEQYF.

This clonotype showed up just a few times. A much larger clone differs by one base, so this may be a read error. The rearrangement joins TRBV7-2 to TRBJ2-7; 8 bases map to TRBD1. V lost 1 base to trimming and J lost 5 bases; unmatched junction nucleotides: 16. The germline gives CDR1 SGHTA, CDR2 FQGNSA. CDR3 length: 18 residues. CDR3 nucleotide sequence: TGTGCCAGCAGCTTAGTGGGCGCGGACAGGGTTCTTTTGCACGAGCAGTACTTC. It is translated as CASSLVGADRVLLHEQYF. The variable domain in full, with the rest retrieved from reference TRBV7-2 and TRBJ2-7, is GAGVSQSPSNKVTEKGKDVELRCDPISGHTALYWYRQSLGQGLEFLIYFQGNSAPDKSGLPSDRFSAERTGGSVSTLTIQRTQQEDSAVYLCASSLVGADRVLLHEQYFGPGTRLTVT.

The chain links TRBV28 to TRBJ2-5; 7 bases map to TRBD1. The CDR3 totals 14 residues. Trimming removed 7 bases from V and 2 bases from J; junction bases left unmatched: 7. Germline V gives CDR1 MDHEN, CDR2 SYDVKM. CDR3 sequence: CASTGGAKQETQYF. The CDR3 DNA follows: TGTGCCAGCACAGGGGGTGCGAAACAAGAGACCCAGTACTTC. The full variable domain, its missing parts supplied by reference TRBV28 and TRBJ2-5, is DVKVTQSSRYLVKRTGEKVFLECVQDMDHENMFWYRQDPGLGLRLIYFSYDVKMKEKGDIPEGYSVSREKKERFSLILESASTNQTSMYLCASTGGAKQETQYFGPGTRLLVL.

The table lists this clonotype with many counts. The rearrangement links TRBV11-2 to TRBJ2-7, with D possibly matching TRBD1 (5 bases). V was clipped by 0 bases and J by 1 base, with 7 bases between them. In germline, CDR1 is SGHAT, CDR2 FQNNGV. The CDR3 is 14 residues long. The CDR3: CASSLEYRSYEQYF. CDR3 DNA: TGTGCCAGCAGCTTAGAGTACAGGTCCTACGAGCAGTACTTC. The variable domain in full, completed from reference TRBV11-2 and TRBJ2-7, reads EAGVAQSPRYKIIEKRQSVAFWCNPISGHATLYWYQQILGQGPKLLIQFQNNGVVDDSQLPKDRFSAERLKGVDSTLKIQPAKLEDSAVYLCASSLEYRSYEQYFGPGTRLTVT.

In this sample, this clonotype turned up many times. V is TRBV4-3 and J is TRBJ2-6, with no clear D. Looked up from germline, CDR1 is LGHNA and CDR2 is YSLEER. Trimming stripped 8 bases from V and 4 bases from J, with 18 bases between. The length of the CDR3 is 16 residues. The CDR3 spells CASWPPRKSGANVLTF. The CDR3 nucleotides read TGCGCCAGCTGGCCCCCAAGGAAGTCCGGGGCCAACGTCCTGACTTTC.

As to this clonotype: This may come from a read error, since a much larger clone is one base off. J is TRBJ2-1 and V is TRBV12-3 or TRBV12-4, with 7 nucleotides matching TRBD2. This CDR3 comprises 14 residues. Losses at the gene ends were 6 bases for V and 7 bases for J; bases not matched to a gene: 9. CDR3 region: CASSPAGSPNEQFF. DNA for the CDR3: TGTGCCAGCAGCCCAGCGGGAAGTCCTAATGAGCAGTTCTTC.

This clonotype came up many times. The V and J genes are TRBV11-1 and TRBJ1-2, with 9 bases identical to TRBD1. Germline V gene lookup returns CDR1 SGHAT and CDR2 FQDESV (reference sequence). This CDR3 comprises 15 residues. V was clipped by 4 bases and J by 8 bases; unmatched bases: 11. The CDR3 spells CASSSKTGGPWGYTF. In DNA form, the CDR3 reads TGTGCCAGCAGCTCGAAAACAGGGGGCCCGTGGGGCTACACCTTC.